What follows are 12 T cell receptor beta chains derived from one specimen sequenced in a study of identical twins. Each CDR3 protein gets one entry after TCRdb re-called the 5' RACE reads with MiXCR. Of about 660,000 distinct CDR3 sequences listed, under 9% were seen once; the top ten hold 0.98%. The data also belong to a second study, concerning yellow fever vaccine responses in identical twins.

The sample comprised PBMCs. These receptors came from a woman younger than 30 in good health.

The chain carries TRBV11-2 and TRBJ2-7; D unclear. V lost 5 bases to trimming and J lost 4 bases, with 21 bases between them. Germline V CDR1 and CDR2: SGHAT, FQNNGV. The CDR3 is 16 residues long. The CDR3 loop reads CASSPRSSSETYEQYF. CDR3 nucleotides: TGTGCCAGCAGCCCCCGCAGTAGTAGTGAGACTTACGAGCAGTACTTC.

V and J are TRBV4-3 and TRBJ2-3, with D maybe TRBD2 (5 bases). Between the trimmed V and J ends, which lost 0 bases and 5 bases, there was a span of 21 bases. CDR1 is LGHNA and CDR2 is YSLEER in the germline V gene. There are 18 residues in the CDR3. CDR3 residues: CASSQDRFGPSGGDTQYF. The CDR3, as DNA: TGCGCCAGCAGCCAAGATCGGTTCGGGCCCTCCGGAGGAGATACGCAGTATTTT.

The rearrangement joins TRBV4-3 to TRBJ2-1, with 7 bases matching TRBD1. Trimming took 4 bases from V and 4 from J; bases not matched to a gene: 7. Per germline, CDR1 LGHNA and CDR2 YSLEER. The CDR3 length is 15 residues. Here the CDR3 reads CASSRGSGQYNEQFF. In DNA form, the CDR3 reads TGCGCCAGCAGCCGGGGTTCGGGACAGTACAATGAGCAGTTCTTC.

This clonotype was found many times. The rearrangement joins TRBV28 to TRBJ2-1; 9 positions agree with TRBD2. Germline CDR1 is MDHEN and CDR2 is SYDVKM. The J segment lost 0 bases and the V segment lost 6 bases, leaving 9 bases of the junction unmatched. This CDR3 region has 17 residues. CDR3 loop: CASRPTSGLSSYNEQFF. The CDR3 bases are TGTGCCAGCAGACCTACTAGCGGGTTAAGCTCCTACAATGAGCAGTTCTTC.

This chain connects TRBV7-3 to TRBJ2-1; D may be TRBD1 (6 bases). Trimming removed 5 bases at V and 9 bases at J, with 17 bases between. In germline, CDR1 is SGHTA, CDR2 FQGTGA. The CDR3 length is 14 residues. The CDR3 nucleotides read TGTGCCAGCAGCCCGGGGCAGGGGTTTGGTGAGCAGTTCTTC. This gives the protein CASSPGQGFGEQFF. The complete variable domain, with remaining parts taken from reference TRBV7-3 and TRBJ2-1, reads GAGVSQTPSNKVTEKGKYVELRCDPISGHTALYWYRQSLGQGPEFLIYFQGTGAADDSGLPNDRFFAVRPEGSVSTLKIQRTERGDSAVYLCASSPGQGFGEQFFGPGTRLTVL.

This clonotype has more than one count but fewer than ten. V usage is TRBV28 and J usage is TRBJ1-3, with D perhaps TRBD1 (6 bases). Looked up from germline, CDR1 is MDHEN and CDR2 is SYDVKM. V lost 6 bases and J 0 bases, leaving 9 bases between the germline ends. This CDR3 contains 14 residues. The CDR3 loop reads CASRGGLSGNTIYF. CDR3 in DNA: TGTGCCAGCAGGGGGGGCCTCTCTGGAAACACCATATATTTT.

There are many counts of this clonotype. V usage is TRBV7-2 and J usage is TRBJ2-7; tentative D call: TRBD2 (5 bases). This CDR3 contains 16 residues. Germline CDR1 is SGHTA and CDR2 is FQGNSA. V shed 5 bases and J shed 0 bases, with 17 bases lying between them. CDR3 amino acids: CASSTNTRRASYEQYF. CDR3 nucleotide sequence: TGTGCCAGCAGCACCAATACTAGACGGGCCTCCTACGAGCAGTACTTC.

The chain joins TRBV6-5 to TRBJ2-7; D possibly corresponds to TRBD1 (5 bases). This CDR3 spans 14 amino acids. Germline CDR1 and CDR2: MNHEY and SVGAGI. V shed 0 bases and J shed 5 bases, with 11 bases lying between them. CDR3 nucleotide sequence: TGTGCCAGCAGTTACTCGAAGGGGAAGGACGAGCAGTACTTC. Translation gives CASSYSKGKDEQYF.

This clonotype was seen a few times. The rearrangement joins TRBV5-1 to TRBJ1-2; 11 positions match TRBD1. Per germline, CDR1 SGHRS and CDR2 YFSETQ. J was trimmed by 8 bases and V by 4 bases; bases with no gene match: 7. The CDR3 length is 14 residues. CDR3 protein: CASSPGQGAEGYTF. In nucleotides, the CDR3 is TGCGCCAGCAGCCCCGGACAGGGGGCGGAGGGCTACACCTTC.

This clonotype was detected ten times or more. The V gene is TRBV7-9, the J gene TRBJ2-5; D possibly corresponds to TRBD2 (7 bases). Trimming stripped 9 bases from V and 1 base from J, with 18 bases between. The CDR3 has 15 amino acids. Germline-derived CDR1 and CDR2 are SEHNR and FQNEAQ (reference sequence). CDR3 DNA: TGTGCCAGTCCTCCGGCGGGGGCTTTCCAAGAGACCCAGTACTTC. Translation gives CASPPAGAFQETQYF.

V usage is TRBV20-1 and J usage is TRBJ1-1; 9 nucleotides line up with TRBD1. V shed 5 bases and J 3 bases; nucleotides not matched to a gene: 4. This CDR3 has 13 amino acids. Germline CDR1 DFQATT, CDR2 SNEGSKA (reference sequence). The CDR3 nucleotides are TGCAGTGCTGACAGGGGGTTGGACACTGAAGCTTTCTTT. Protein sequence: CSADRGLDTEAFF.

This clonotype showed up just a few times. The chain joins TRBV12-3 or TRBV12-4 to TRBJ2-5, with 10 bases matching TRBD1. CDR3 length equals 16 residues. The ends lost 3 bases at V and 5 bases at J; junction bases unmatched: 9. CDR3 loop: CASSFVGQGFSETQYF. As DNA, the CDR3 is TGTGCCAGCAGTTTCGTGGGACAGGGGTTTAGCGAGACCCAGTACTTC.